This T cell receptor (beta chain) was found in a study of shared clonotypes between healthy human individuals. Study-wide results and limits: Across subsets, estimated richness was generally greater for naive than for memory populations.

Generated by immunoSEQ multiplex PCR, the TCRdb table keeps only in-frame clones and is missing some. In the table there are about 680,000 clones, under 95% of which are singletons. CD45RO negativity and positive selection for CCR7 defined naive CD8 cells, a population that excluded terminally differentiated effector memory CD45RA+ cells. Points on this clone: What it binds is not known.

Germline V gives CDR1 SGHVS, CDR2 FQNEAQ. The CDR3 spans 16 residues. V dropped 6 bases and J dropped 5; count of bases not matched to a gene: 11. The clonotype comes from a man under 40 in good health. The chain employs TRBV7-8 and TRBJ2-2, with TRBD1 identical over 8 bases. Sequenced: naive CD8+ T cells sorted from blood. CDR3 sequence: CASRKDRVSTTGELFF. Written as DNA, the CDR3 is TGTGCCAGCAGAAAGGACAGGGTTTCTACTACCGGGGAGCTGTTTTTT.